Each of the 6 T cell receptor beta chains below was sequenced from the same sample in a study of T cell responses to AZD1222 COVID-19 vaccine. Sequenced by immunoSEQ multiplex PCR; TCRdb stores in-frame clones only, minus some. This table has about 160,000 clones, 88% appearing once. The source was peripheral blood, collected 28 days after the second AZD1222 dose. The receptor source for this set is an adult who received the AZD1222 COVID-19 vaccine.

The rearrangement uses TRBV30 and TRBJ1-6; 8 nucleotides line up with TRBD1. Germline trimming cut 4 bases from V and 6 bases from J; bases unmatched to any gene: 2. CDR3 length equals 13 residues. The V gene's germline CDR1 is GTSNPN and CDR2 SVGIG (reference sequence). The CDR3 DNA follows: TGTGCCTGGAAAGGACAGGGTAATTCACCCCTCCACTTT. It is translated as CAWKGQGNSPLHF.

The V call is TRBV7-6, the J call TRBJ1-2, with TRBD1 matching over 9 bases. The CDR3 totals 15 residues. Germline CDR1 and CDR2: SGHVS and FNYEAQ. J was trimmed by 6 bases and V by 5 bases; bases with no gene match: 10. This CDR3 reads CASSPYSGQGHGYTF. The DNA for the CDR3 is TGTGCCAGCAGCCCTTACTCGGGACAGGGCCATGGCTACACCTTC.

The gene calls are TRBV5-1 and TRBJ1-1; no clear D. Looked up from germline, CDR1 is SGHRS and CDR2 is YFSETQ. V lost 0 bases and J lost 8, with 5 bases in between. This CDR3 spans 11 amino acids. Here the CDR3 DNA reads TGCGCCAGCAGCTTGGGGGGAGAAGCTTTCTTT. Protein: CASSLGGEAFF.

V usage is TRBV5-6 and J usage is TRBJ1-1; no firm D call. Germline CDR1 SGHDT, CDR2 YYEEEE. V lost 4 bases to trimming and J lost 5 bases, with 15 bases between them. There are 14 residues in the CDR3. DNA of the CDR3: TGTGCCAGCAGCCCTACTCTACCGACTACTGAAGCTTTCTTT. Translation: CASSPTLPTTEAFF.

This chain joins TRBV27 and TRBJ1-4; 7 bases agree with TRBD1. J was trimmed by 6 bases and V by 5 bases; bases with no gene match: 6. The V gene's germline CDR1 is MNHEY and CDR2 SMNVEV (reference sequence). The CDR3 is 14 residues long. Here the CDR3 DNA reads TGTGCCAGCAGTATGACAGGGTTGTATGAAAAACTGTTTTTT. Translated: CASSMTGLYEKLFF. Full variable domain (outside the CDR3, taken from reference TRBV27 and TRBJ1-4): EAQVTQNPRYLITVTGKKLTVTCSQNMNHEYMSWYRQDPGLGLRQIYYSMNVEVTDKGDVPEGYKVSRKEKRNFPLILESPSPNQTSLYFCASSMTGLYEKLFFGSGTQLSVL.

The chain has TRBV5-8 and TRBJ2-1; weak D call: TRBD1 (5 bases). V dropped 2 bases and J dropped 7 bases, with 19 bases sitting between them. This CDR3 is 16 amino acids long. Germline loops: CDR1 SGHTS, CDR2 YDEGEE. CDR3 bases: TGTGCCAGCAGCTTACTTACAGGACCAAGGGAAAATGAGCAGTTCTTC. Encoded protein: CASSLLTGPRENEQFF.